Below, one T cell receptor (beta chain) is given with its context. The antigen remains unidentified. Between the trimmed V and J ends, which lost 4 bases and 6 bases, there was a span of 10 bases. Per the germline V gene, CDR1 is GTSNPN and CDR2 is SVGIG (reference sequence). The CDR3 consists of 13 residues. TCRdb's table, derived via immunoSEQ multiplex PCR, lists solely in-frame clones and lacks some. Among around 100,000 clones listed, roughly 84% were seen once. This record comes from a study of graft-versus-host responses after intestinal transplantation. Study background: Every recipient underwent anti-thymocyte globulin induction, then tacrolimus and steroids for about three years. Study-wide results and limits: Allografts from individuals with graft-donor T cell macrochimerism displayed high graft-versus-host to host-versus-graft clonal ratios. Early post-transplant declines in HvG were associated with peak levels of circulating GvH clones.

The sequence was obtained from a human donor who was the organ donor for an intestinal transplant. The material sequenced was unstimulated CD4+ T cells sorted from spleen or lymph node cells, taken before transplant. V is TRBV30 and J is TRBJ1-6, with D maybe TRBD1 (6 bases). The CDR3 sequence: CAWKDSVNSPLHF. The CDR3 coding sequence is TGTGCCTGGAAGGACAGTGTTAATTCACCCCTCCACTTT. Complete variable domain (other parts from reference TRBV30 and TRBJ1-6): SQTIHQWPATLVQPVGSPLSLECTVEGTSNPNLYWYRQAAGRGLQLLFYSVGIGQISSEVPQNLSASRPQDRQFILSSKKLLLSDSGFYLCAWKDSVNSPLHFGNGTRLTVT.